This T cell receptor (beta chain) came from a study of metastatic and nonmetastatic thyroid tumors. In germline, CDR1 is SGHRS, CDR2 YFSETQ. The CDR3 is made up of 11 amino acids. V was clipped by 4 bases and J by 8 bases, with 9 bases between them. Through MiXCR, TCRdb re-clonotyped the PCR reads. This sample has around 23,000 clones, with approximately 28% found just once. Before thyroid surgery, none of the patients had received any treatment. This clonotype was obtained from a male donor with papillary thyroid cancer or a benign thyroid nodule (not recorded which). Some clones in this sample may be carry-over from other donors' samples. The rearrangement links TRBV5-1 to TRBJ1-1; D is perhaps TRBD1 (6 bases). Sequenced material: tumor tissue. The CDR3 region is CASSQDREAFF. The CDR3 region has the DNA TGCGCCAGCAGCCAGGACAGAGAAGCTTTCTTT. The full variable domain, with the rest looked up from reference TRBV5-1 and TRBJ1-1, is KAGVTQTPRYLIKTRGQQVTLSCSPISGHRSVSWYQQTPGQGLQFLFEYFSETQRNKGNFPGRFSGRQFSNSRSEMNVSTLELGDSALYLCASSQDREAFFGQGTRLTVV.